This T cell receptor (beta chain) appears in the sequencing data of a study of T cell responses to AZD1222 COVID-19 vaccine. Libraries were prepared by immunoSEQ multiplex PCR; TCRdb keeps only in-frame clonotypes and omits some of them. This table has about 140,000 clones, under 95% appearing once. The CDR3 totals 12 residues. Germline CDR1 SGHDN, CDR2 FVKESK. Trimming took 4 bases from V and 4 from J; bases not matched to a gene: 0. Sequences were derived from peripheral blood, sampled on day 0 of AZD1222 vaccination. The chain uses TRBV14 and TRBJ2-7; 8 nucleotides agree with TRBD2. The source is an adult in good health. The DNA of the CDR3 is TGTGCCAGCAGCCCGGGAGGGTACGAGCAGTACTTC. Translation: CASSPGGYEQYF.